The clone carrying this T cell receptor (beta chain) appeared a single time. This entry belongs to a study of T cell responses to AZD1222 COVID-19 vaccine. Produced via immunoSEQ multiplex PCR; TCRdb's table is partial and in-frame only. The data hold about 140,000 clones, with over 90% observed a single time. The CDR3 length is 14 residues. V gave up 3 bases and J gave up 3 bases, with 9 bases separating them. Germline V gene sequence: CDR1 MNHNS, CDR2 SASEGT. This specimen was peripheral blood, taken on day 0 of MenACWY control vaccination. This chain links TRBV6-1 with TRBJ1-5; D unresolved. This sequence was found in an adult in good health. CDR3 bases: TGTGCCAGCAGTGATCGTACCTACAATCAGCCCCAGCATTTT. It is translated as CASSDRTYNQPQHF.